These 26 T cell receptor beta chains came from one sample sequenced in a study of blood T cells in healthy people across ages. A sample-barcoded 5' primer and a J-beta primer mix were used in a second PCR of about 7 to 12 cycles. TCRdb analysed the 5' RACE reads with MiXCR anew, one entry per CDR3 protein. The sample gives 650,000 to 800,000 distinct CDR3 sequences, roughly 44% of which show up once; about 21% is in the top ten. Sequencing used blood. The receptor set was obtained from a man aged 55 to 70 in good health.

The chain couples TRBV29-1 to TRBJ2-1; D remains unclear. This CDR3 contains 12 residues. Germline V gives CDR1 SQVTM, CDR2 ANQGSEA. Trimming removed 6 bases at V and 6 bases at J, with 12 bases between. CDR3 nucleotide sequence: TGCAGCGTGGGCAAGGGCGGCAATGAGCAGTTCTTC. Residues: CSVGKGGNEQFF.

This clonotype has at least ten counts. Germline is not matched at one junction end, which may reflect a read error. J is TRBJ2-5 and V is TRBV7-7; TRBD2 might be the D (6 bases). This CDR3 is built from 15 residues. Germline values: CDR1 SSHAT, CDR2 FNYEAQ (reference sequence). The CDR3 region is CASSLVEGLWETQYF. The DNA of the CDR3 is TGTGCTAGCAGCTTAGTGGAGGGGCTTTGGGAGACCCAGTACTTC.

This clonotype was observed a handful of times. The CDR3 region is CASSFPPDQPQHF. The CDR3 DNA reads TGTGCCAGCAGTTTCCCGCCGGATCAGCCCCAGCATTTT. The genes are TRBV12-3 or TRBV12-4 and TRBJ1-5; D remains unclear. The CDR3 covers 13 residues. V was shortened by 3 bases and J by 5 bases, with 8 bases between the two germline ends.

This clonotype was detected ten times or more. This chain links TRBV12-3 or TRBV12-4 with TRBJ1-2; tentatively, D is TRBD1 (5 bases). This CDR3 is built from 16 residues. Trimming stripped 5 bases from V and 8 bases from J, with 24 bases between. CDR3 loop: CASSHSRTGTPRGYTF. CDR3 bases: TGTGCCAGCAGTCACTCTCGCACCGGGACCCCTAGGGGCTACACCTTC.

The gene calls are TRBV6-5 and TRBJ2-1, with 10 bases identical to TRBD2. Germline trimming cut 6 bases from V and 4 bases from J; bases unmatched to any gene: 6. CDR1 is MNHEY, CDR2 SVGAGI, per germline. The CDR3 is made up of 15 amino acids. Written as DNA, the CDR3 is TGTGCCAGCAGCAAAGCGGGGGGGCCTTACAATGAGCAGTTCTTC. Amino acids: CASSKAGGPYNEQFF.

This clonotype appeared many times. The genes are TRBV10-3 and TRBJ2-7; 8 bases fit TRBD1. Germline assignment: CDR1 ENHRY and CDR2 SYGVKD. The CDR3 is made up of 16 amino acids. Germline trimming cut 1 base from V and 1 base from J; bases unmatched to any gene: 6. Written as DNA, the CDR3 is TGTGCCATCAGTGAGTTTTTCCAGGGGGCGTCCTACGAGCAGTACTTC. Encoded protein: CAISEFFQGASYEQYF.

This clonotype has more than one count but fewer than ten. The J gene is TRBJ2-7, the V gene TRBV6-6; 8 nucleotides line up with TRBD2. The CDR3 runs 17 residues. V gave up 0 bases and J gave up 5 bases; unmatched junction bases: 12. Germline CDR1 is MNHNY and CDR2 is SVGAGI (reference sequence). CDR3 residues: CASSYSTRGPGGHEQYF. The CDR3 DNA follows: TGTGCCAGCAGTTACTCAACGAGGGGTCCGGGAGGGCACGAGCAGTACTTC.

The V and J genes are TRBV12-3 or TRBV12-4 and TRBJ1-2; D ambiguous. V was shortened by 6 bases and J by 2 bases, with 16 bases between the two germline ends. The CDR3 consists of 15 residues. The CDR3 protein is CASSPSAGENYGYTF. Written as DNA, the CDR3 is TGTGCCAGCAGCCCCTCAGCAGGCGAAAACTATGGCTACACCTTC.

The rearrangement uses TRBV7-2 and TRBJ2-4; D gene ambiguous. Gene TRBJ2-5 matches the end of the DNA better, so the J call may be wrong. There are 13 residues in the CDR3. Germline CDR1 and CDR2: SGHTA and FQGNSA. This CDR3 is CASSAYSEETQYF. The CDR3 nucleotides read TGTGCCAGCAGCGCGTATTCGGAAGAGACCCAGTACTTC.

The genes are TRBV4-3 and TRBJ1-1; no clear D gene. The germline gives CDR1 LGHNA, CDR2 YSLEER. The CDR3 sequence is 18 residues long. Trimming took 1 base from V and 0 from J, leaving 18 bases between them. CDR3: CASSQGVPGGKLNTEAFF. CDR3 coding DNA: TGCGCCAGCAGCCAAGGGGTTCCAGGTGGGAAATTGAACACTGAAGCTTTCTTT.

This clonotype appeared a few times. V is TRBV12-3 or TRBV12-4 and J is TRBJ2-1; unclear D gene. Trimming pared 5 bases from V and 8 bases from J, leaving 19 bases between. The CDR3 runs 15 residues. CDR3 nucleotides: TGTGCCAGCAGTGGGGTATCCCGAGGATCACATGAGCAGTTCTTC. Translating it yields CASSGVSRGSHEQFF.

This clonotype has only a few counts. The V gene is TRBV9, the J gene TRBJ1-2; D perhaps matches TRBD1 (6 bases). The CDR3 extends over 13 amino acids. Germline loops: CDR1 SGDLS, CDR2 YYNGEE. V lost 6 bases to trimming and J lost 6 bases, with 15 bases between them. The DNA of the CDR3 is TGTGCCAGCACCCCAGGGGCTGGGGATGGCTACACCTTC. It codes for CASTPGAGDGYTF.

This clonotype was recorded at least ten times. The chain couples TRBV4-1 to TRBJ1-5; D perhaps matches TRBD1 (5 bases). Germline V gives CDR1 MGHRA, CDR2 YSYEKL. The CDR3 extends over 17 amino acids. V was cut by 1 base and J by 7 bases, with 20 bases left in between. The CDR3 region has the DNA TGCGCCAGCAGCCAAGGAGGGGTCCGGAGCGATGGACAGCCCCAGCATTTT. Translated, it gives CASSQGGVRSDGQPQHF.

This clonotype has just a few counts. The CDR3 reads CASKYSGQGVQQYF. CDR3 DNA: TGTGCCAGCAAGTATTCGGGACAGGGGGTCCAGCAGTACTTC. This sequence joins TRBV27 and TRBJ2-7; TRBD1 matches at 11 bases. CDR3 length: 14 residues. Germline V gene lookup returns CDR1 MNHEY and CDR2 SMNVEV (reference sequence). V shed 7 bases, J shed 8 bases, and the junction held 10 bases outside the gene matches.

The chain links TRBV3-1 to TRBJ2-1, with D possibly being TRBD2 (5 bases). Germline V gene lookup returns CDR1 LGHDT and CDR2 YNNKEL (reference sequence). The CDR3 loop spans 14 amino acids. V lost 2 bases to trimming and J lost 7 bases, with 12 bases between them. The CDR3 reads CASSQLALGNEQFF. The CDR3 DNA reads as TGTGCCAGCAGCCAACTAGCCCTAGGGAATGAGCAGTTCTTC.

This CDR3 reads CASSQGGGSNTEAFF. CDR3 bases: TGTGCCAGCAGCCAAGGTGGGGGCTCGAACACTGAAGCTTTCTTT. This chain connects TRBV3-1 to TRBJ1-1; tentative D call: TRBD1 (6 bases). Per the germline V gene, CDR1 is LGHDT and CDR2 is YNNKEL (reference sequence). V lost 1 base to trimming and J lost 1 base, with 10 bases between them. There are 15 residues in the CDR3.

The genes are TRBV7-9 and TRBJ1-6; no firm D call. CDR3 size: 14 residues. Germline CDR1 reads SEHNR; CDR2 reads FQNEAQ (reference sequence). Trimming stripped 2 bases from V and 5 bases from J, with 7 bases between. The CDR3 coding sequence is TGTGCCAGCAGCTTACAAGGGAATAATTCACCCCTCCACTTT. The encoded protein is CASSLQGNNSPLHF.

This clonotype has only a few counts. The genes are TRBV7-3 and TRBJ2-7, with D maybe TRBD2 (6 bases). This CDR3 region has 15 residues. V lost 1 base to trimming and J lost 1 base, with 11 bases between them. The germline V gene encodes CDR1 SGHTA and CDR2 FQGTGA. The chain's CDR3 is CASSLNGGFSYEQYF. In nucleotides, the CDR3 is TGTGCCAGCAGCTTAAACGGGGGTTTTTCCTACGAGCAGTACTTC. The full variable domain, in which reference TRBV7-3 and TRBJ2-7 provide the parts outside the CDR3, is GAGVSQTPSNKVTEKGKYVELRCDPISGHTALYWYRQSLGQGPEFLIYFQGTGAADDSGLPNDRFFAVRPEGSVSTLKIQRTERGDSAVYLCASSLNGGFSYEQYFGPGTRLTVT.

The chain uses TRBV6-2 or TRBV6-3 and TRBJ1-1; 12 bases match TRBD1. The CDR3 is 15 residues long. Germline CDR1 and CDR2: MNHEY and SVGEGT. V lost 8 bases and J lost 7; bases outside the gene matches: 11. The CDR3 is CASLDLGQGAGEAFF. Written as DNA, the CDR3 is TGTGCCAGCCTTGACCTGGGACAGGGGGCCGGTGAAGCTTTCTTT.

This clonotype was seen more than once but under ten times. This chain links TRBV5-6 with TRBJ2-7; no firm D call. CDR3 size: 14 residues. Germline lookup yields CDR1 SGHDT and CDR2 YYEEEE. The V gene lost 0 bases and the J gene lost 3 bases, with 10 bases spanning the gap. CDR3 in amino acids: CASSLGQAFYEQYF. In DNA, the CDR3 is TGTGCCAGCAGCTTGGGGCAGGCTTTCTACGAGCAGTACTTC.

The chain is built from TRBV4-3 and TRBJ1-6; D is unclear. The CDR3 sequence is 16 residues long. Trimming left V 1 base short and J 6 bases short, with 13 bases between. Germline CDR1 LGHNA, CDR2 YSLEER. In DNA form, the CDR3 reads TGCGCCAGCAGCCAAGGGTCCACGGTCGGTAATTCACCCCTCCACTTT. It is translated as CASSQGSTVGNSPLHF.

This chain connects TRBV12-3 or TRBV12-4 to TRBJ1-5; D is unresolved. The length of the CDR3 is 13 residues. V lost 6 bases and J 6 bases, leaving 12 bases between the germline ends. As DNA, the CDR3 is TGTGCCAGCAGCCTAAGGGATCGTCAGCCCCAGCATTTT. Translating it yields CASSLRDRQPQHF.

This clonotype was recorded only once. The V call is TRBV3-1, the J call TRBJ2-6; a possible D gene is TRBD2 (6 bases). V shed 4 bases and J shed 4 bases, with 17 bases lying between them. CDR3 length: 17 residues. Per the germline V gene, CDR1 is LGHDT and CDR2 is YNNKEL (reference sequence). The CDR3 DNA follows: TGTGCCAGCAGCCCGAGACTAGGTCAGGGCGGGGCCAACGTCCTGACTTTC. Its protein is CASSPRLGQGGANVLTF.

This clonotype was detected only a few times. The chain uses TRBV7-2 and TRBJ2-1; 14 bases are a match to TRBD2. CDR3 length: 16 residues. Germline trimming cut 5 bases from V and 6 bases from J; bases unmatched to any gene: 6. The germline gives CDR1 SGHTA, CDR2 FQGNSA. The CDR3 spells CASSRRLAGGFNEQFF. The CDR3 region has the DNA TGTGCCAGCAGCAGGCGACTAGCGGGGGGGTTCAATGAGCAGTTCTTC.

The V gene is TRBV6-1, the J gene TRBJ2-7; 8 bases line up with TRBD1. V shed 6 bases and J 5 bases; nucleotides not matched to a gene: 6. The CDR3 is 13 amino acids. Looked up from germline, CDR1 is MNHNS and CDR2 is SASEGT. The CDR3 is CASRDRATHEQYF. For the CDR3, the DNA is TGTGCCAGCAGGGACAGGGCGACCCACGAGCAGTACTTC.

In its sample, this clonotype was seen many times. The V call is TRBV6-5, the J call TRBJ1-2; TRBD1 matches 7 bases. Per the germline V gene, CDR1 is MNHEY and CDR2 is SVGAGI. Unmatched junction bases numbered 10, after V lost 1 base and J lost 8 bases. The CDR3 sequence is 15 residues long. In DNA, the CDR3 is TGTGCCAGCAGTTACTACTCAGGCCAGGGGGACGGCTACACCTTC. Encoded protein: CASSYYSGQGDGYTF.